This T cell receptor (beta chain) is from a study of patients and donors after allogeneic stem cell transplantation. Each CDR3 protein is one row after TCRdb ran MiXCR on the RT-PCR reads. Altogether 920,000 or so distinct CDR3 sequences are present, more than 15% being singletons, with the ten largest covering 5% to 6.5%. This CDR3 contains 17 residues. Germline loops: CDR1 SGHTA, CDR2 FQGNSA. J gave up 1 base and V 1 base, and 8 bases lay outside the gene matches. This clonotype was counted a few times. Specimen: blood, either unsorted or a sorted T cell fraction (not recorded which). This clonotype was obtained from a human donor who was either an allogeneic HSCT recipient or a stem cell or donor lymphocyte infusion donor (not recorded which). It is not recorded whose cells these are; they may come from a transplant donor. This chain connects TRBV7-2 to TRBJ2-5, with 8 bases aligning to TRBD2. CDR3 bases: TGTGCCAGCAGCTTAGAGCTACTAGCGGCGACCCAAGAGACCCAGTACTTC. This encodes CASSLELLAATQETQYF.